In this sample, the clone carrying this TCR beta chain turned up a few times. Its antigen is unidentified. The entry originates in a study of cytomegalovirus exposure and HLA in healthy donors. Whole-study results and caveats: In the analysis, some V segments, TRBV6-2 and TRBV6-3 included, were excluded as indistinguishable. Rare TCR sequences dominated, though some public TCRs recurred in many donors.

PCR primers comprised 60 Vbeta and 13 Jbeta primers. Libraries were prepared by immunoSEQ multiplex PCR; TCRdb keeps only in-frame clonotypes and omits some of them. This sample has about 120,000 clones, with roughly 80% found just once. CDR1 and CDR2 from the germline V gene are PRHDT and FYEKMQ (reference sequence). CDR3 size: 15 residues. V shed 6 bases and J shed 0 bases, with 14 bases lying between them. The chain combines TRBV13 with TRBJ2-5; TRBD2 is a possible D gene (6 bases). The receptor was isolated from a woman aged 40 to 55 in good health and CMV-seropositive. Input material: PBMCs. In nucleotides, the CDR3 is TGTGCCAGCAGTCCCAACCGGGGGTACCAAGAGACCCAGTACTTC. Protein product: CASSPNRGYQETQYF. The whole variable domain, remainder taken from reference TRBV13 and TRBJ2-5, is AAGVIQSPRHLIKEKRETATLKCYPIPRHDTVYWYQQGPGQDPQFLISFYEKMQSDKGSIPDRFSAQQFSDYHSELNMSSLELGDSALYFCASSPNRGYQETQYFGPGTRLLVL.